This entry concerns a single T cell receptor beta chain. TCRdb redid the calling of the RT-PCR reads with MiXCR, one entry per CDR3 protein. The sample yields under 850,000 distinct CDR3 sequences, approximately 18% seen once. Trimming took off 6 bases at V and 6 bases at J, with 18 bases between the two ends. This CDR3 contains 14 residues. These data are taken from a study of response to subunit inactivated influenza vaccine. The material sequenced was PBMCs from blood, taken roughly 5 days after vaccination. This sequence joins TRBV12-3 or TRBV12-4 and TRBJ2-7; D remains ambiguous. This TCR was sampled from a man aged 45-65 years who received an inactivated influenza vaccine. The DNA for the CDR3 is TGTGCCAGCAGCCCCATGCGATCTTTTCTCGAGCAGTACTTC. Translating gives CASSPMRSFLEQYF.